The 20 T cell receptor beta chains below were found in one sample sequenced in a study of T cell responses to AZD1222 COVID-19 vaccine. The repertoire was sequenced with immunoSEQ multiplex PCR; TCRdb's copy has only in-frame clones and lacks some. In the table there are tens of thousands of clones, 80% of which are singletons. The specimen comprised peripheral blood, sampled 28 days after the second dose of the MenACWY control vaccine. These receptors originate from an adult who received the MenACWY meningococcal vaccine as a control.

This chain uses TRBV9 with TRBJ2-4; maybe TRBD2 (6 bases). The CDR3 length is 14 residues. The V end lost 2 bases, the J end lost 6 bases, and 12 bases lay between the germline ends. Germline-derived CDR1 and CDR2 are SGDLS and YYNGEE. This chain's CDR3 is CASSVGTPPNIQYF. The CDR3 region has the DNA TGTGCCAGCAGCGTGGGGACTCCCCCAAACATTCAGTACTTC.

This chain uses TRBV5-1 with TRBJ2-5, with 8 bases fitting TRBD1. The junction had 6 bases not matched to a gene; V was cut back by 1 base and J by 4 bases. CDR3 length: 15 amino acids. Germline V CDR1 and CDR2: SGHRS, YFSETQ. The DNA for the CDR3 is TGCGCCAGCAGCTTGCCTCAGGGGGCGCGAGAGACCCAGTACTTC. This gives the protein CASSLPQGARETQYF.

The chain joins TRBV5-1 to TRBJ1-1; possible D gene TRBD1, 5 bases. The V end was cut by 4 bases, the J end by 4 bases, with 11 bases between. The germline V gene encodes CDR1 SGHRS and CDR2 YFSETQ. The CDR3 contains 13 residues. CDR3 nucleotides: TGCGCCAGCAGCCACAGTGGGGGCACTGAAGCTTTCTTT. Its translation: CASSHSGGTEAFF.

The sample holds a few counts of this clone. V gene TRBV28 combines with J gene TRBJ2-3; no firm D call. Trimming removed 3 bases at V and 1 base at J, with 8 bases between. The CDR3 spans 14 residues. Germline assignment: CDR1 MDHEN and CDR2 SYDVKM. The CDR3 sequence: CASSFLSGTDTQYF. In nucleotides, the CDR3 is TGTGCCAGCAGTTTCCTGAGCGGCACAGATACGCAGTATTTT.

This rearrangement joins TRBV27 to TRBJ1-1; tentatively, D is TRBD1 (6 bases). The germline CDR1 and CDR2 sequences are MNHEY and SMNVEV (reference sequence). V was trimmed by 3 bases and J by 7 bases, leaving 12 bases between them. There are 13 residues in the CDR3. CDR3 DNA: TGTGCCAGCAGTTTTCGGGGGCCGGGTGAAGCTTTCTTT. Translating gives CASSFRGPGEAFF.

The chain uses TRBV28 and TRBJ1-3; D is ambiguous. V shed 3 bases and J shed 7 bases, with 4 bases lying between them. The germline gives CDR1 MDHEN, CDR2 SYDVKM. The CDR3 spans 11 residues. CDR3 in DNA: TGTGCCAGCAGTTTTAGGAACACCATATATTTT. Translating it yields CASSFRNTIYF. Complete variable domain (other parts from reference TRBV28 and TRBJ1-3): DVKVTQSSRYLVKRTGEKVFLECVQDMDHENMFWYRQDPGLGLRLIYFSYDVKMKEKGDIPEGYSVSREKKERFSLILESASTNQTSMYLCASSFRNTIYFGEGSWLTVV.

The gene calls are TRBV5-1 and TRBJ2-7; 8 bases fit TRBD1. The CDR3 loop spans 14 amino acids. Germline V gene lookup returns CDR1 SGHRS and CDR2 YFSETQ. Trimming took 0 bases from V and 5 from J; bases not matched to a gene: 4. The CDR3 region is CASSLDRGSHEQYF. CDR3 bases: TGCGCCAGCAGCTTGGACAGGGGGTCCCACGAGCAGTACTTC.

Of note for this clone: Other DNA sequences within the sample encode an identical CDR3. The chain links TRBV6-1 to TRBJ2-7; D gene unclear. Between the trimmed V and J ends, which lost 2 bases and 3 bases, there was a span of 11 bases. From germline, CDR1 is MNHNS and CDR2 SASEGT. The CDR3 is made up of 14 amino acids. CDR3 residues: CASSENNDNYEQYF. In DNA, the CDR3 is TGTGCCAGCAGTGAAAATAATGACAACTACGAGCAGTACTTC.

The chain carries TRBV7-8 and TRBJ1-1; D is unresolved. The CDR3 is 12 residues long. Germline V lookup: CDR1 SGHVS, CDR2 FQNEAQ. Trimming cost V 3 bases and J 1 base, with 3 bases left between them. CDR3 DNA sequence: TGTGCCAGCAGCTTCGCGAACACTGAAGCTTTCTTT. It specifies CASSFANTEAFF.

This clone was seen more than once but under ten times. V and J are TRBV19 and TRBJ1-1, with D unclear. The CDR3 has 12 amino acids. Per the germline V gene, CDR1 is LNHDA and CDR2 is SQIVND (reference sequence). V was cut by 7 bases and J by 0 bases, with 6 bases left in between. The chain's CDR3 is CASTGMNTEAFF. The CDR3 coding sequence is TGTGCCAGTACTGGAATGAACACTGAAGCTTTCTTT.

The chain recombines TRBV19 with TRBJ2-1, with 10 bases fitting TRBD1. CDR3 length: 15 amino acids. Looked up from germline, CDR1 is LNHDA and CDR2 is SQIVND (reference sequence). Trimming at V came to 3 bases and at J to 4 bases, leaving 3 bases not matched to a gene. The CDR3 DNA sequence: TGTGCCAGTAGTATGGGACAGGGGCCTTACAATGAGCAGTTCTTC. Amino acid sequence: CASSMGQGPYNEQFF. Combining the CDR3 with reference TRBV19 and TRBJ2-1 gives the whole variable domain DGGITQSPKYLFRKEGQNVTLSCEQNLNHDAMYWYRQDPGQGLRLIYYSQIVNDFQKGDIAEGYSVSREKKESFPLTVTSAQKNPTAFYLCASSMGQGPYNEQFFGPGTRLTVL.

This clone appeared a few times. The V gene is TRBV5-6, the J gene TRBJ1-1, with D perhaps TRBD1 (6 bases). The CDR3 spans 14 residues. Germline-derived CDR1 and CDR2 are SGHDT and YYEEEE. Trimming shortened V by 9 bases and J by 3 bases, and 18 bases separated the two germline ends. CDR3 sequence (DNA): TGTGCCACTATGCGGGGGGCGGAGGACACTGAAGCTTTCTTT. It is translated as CATMRGAEDTEAFF.

This clone was counted between two and nine times. The rearrangement links TRBV2 to TRBJ2-4; possibly TRBD1 for D (6 bases). CDR3 length equals 14 residues. The V gene lost 4 bases and the J gene lost 8 bases, with 15 bases spanning the gap. Germline-derived CDR1 and CDR2 are SNHLY and FYNNEI. CDR3 protein: CASSGQVKVDIQYF. CDR3 in DNA: TGTGCCAGCAGTGGACAGGTAAAAGTTGACATTCAGTACTTC.

The chain combines TRBV12-3 or TRBV12-4 with TRBJ2-1; a weak D match, TRBD1 (5 bases). There are 12 residues in the CDR3. V was pared by 5 bases and J by 14 bases, with 16 bases between. The CDR3 DNA reads as TGTGCCAGCAGTCCCGTGGGGCCGGGTGAGTTCTTC. It is translated as CASSPVGPGEFF.

This clone came up once. The chain couples TRBV2 to TRBJ1-6; D is unclear. The V and J ends lost 2 bases and 0 bases respectively, with 11 bases between them. In germline, CDR1 is SNHLY, CDR2 FYNNEI. The CDR3 has 17 residues. The CDR3 DNA reads as TGTGCCAGCAGTGAAAATGTGGGGAGCTCCTATAATTCACCCCTCCACTTT. This codes for CASSENVGSSYNSPLHF. Based on the CDR3 plus reference TRBV2 and TRBJ1-6, the full variable domain is EPEVTQTPSHQVTQMGQEVILRCVPISNHLYFYWYRQILGQKVEFLVSFYNNEISEKSEIFDDQFSVERPDGSNFTLKIRSTKLEDSAMYFCASSENVGSSYNSPLHFGNGTRLTVT.

The chain couples TRBV5-1 to TRBJ1-2; D gene ambiguous. V shed 2 bases and J shed 2 bases, with 10 bases lying between them. The CDR3 totals 14 residues. Germline-derived CDR1 and CDR2 are SGHRS and YFSETQ. In DNA, the CDR3 is TGCGCCAGCAGCTTTGAAGGCGACAACTATGGCTACACCTTC. This gives the protein CASSFEGDNYGYTF.

This rearrangement joins TRBV28 to TRBJ2-7; perhaps TRBD1 as D (7 bases). There are 15 residues in the CDR3. Trimming pared 6 bases from V and 0 bases from J, leaving 15 bases between. Looked up from germline, CDR1 is MDHEN and CDR2 is SYDVKM. CDR3 sequence reads: CASRRQGLSSYEQYF. In DNA form, the CDR3 reads TGTGCCAGCAGGCGACAGGGACTCAGCTCCTACGAGCAGTACTTC. The full variable domain, its missing parts supplied by reference TRBV28 and TRBJ2-7, is DVKVTQSSRYLVKRTGEKVFLECVQDMDHENMFWYRQDPGLGLRLIYFSYDVKMKEKGDIPEGYSVSREKKERFSLILESASTNQTSMYLCASRRQGLSSYEQYFGPGTRLTVT.

In the case of this clone: Other DNA sequences of this sample code for an identical CDR3. The chain combines TRBV19 with TRBJ1-1, with a tentative D call TRBD1 (5 bases). The germline gives CDR1 LNHDA, CDR2 SQIVND (reference sequence). V lost 4 bases and J lost 2, with 14 bases in between. CDR3 length: 15 amino acids. The CDR3 loop reads CASSTGQADNTEAFF. In DNA, the CDR3 is TGTGCCAGTAGTACGGGGCAGGCAGACAACACTGAAGCTTTCTTT.

V usage is TRBV5-1 and J usage is TRBJ2-7, with D maybe TRBD1 (6 bases). The V end was cut by 4 bases, the J end by 3 bases, with 14 bases between. The CDR3 is made up of 14 amino acids. The germline V gene encodes CDR1 SGHRS and CDR2 YFSETQ. CDR3 bases: TGCGCCAGCAGCATCCAGGGGTTCAGCTACGAGCAGTACTTC. This translates into CASSIQGFSYEQYF.

This sequence joins TRBV28 and TRBJ2-3; no reliable D call. This CDR3 has 12 residues. V was clipped by 6 bases and J by 6 bases, with 10 bases between them. The germline V gene has CDR1 MDHEN and CDR2 SYDVKM. DNA for the CDR3: TGTGCCAGCAGCTCGTTGTTGGATACGCAGTATTTT. It is translated as CASSSLLDTQYF. Variable domain in full (rest from reference TRBV28 and TRBJ2-3): DVKVTQSSRYLVKRTGEKVFLECVQDMDHENMFWYRQDPGLGLRLIYFSYDVKMKEKGDIPEGYSVSREKKERFSLILESASTNQTSMYLCASSSLLDTQYFGPGTRLTVL.